These 5 T cell receptor beta chains share one sample of origin, sequenced in a study of T cell clones after liver transplantation. Sequencing was performed with immunoSEQ multiplex PCR; in TCRdb, only in-frame clones are kept and a portion is missing. The sample holds roughly 100,000 clones, 82% seen once. The sample consisted of CD4+ T cells from blood, taken before liver transplant. Receptor source: a human donor who received a liver transplant.

V gene TRBV2 combines with J gene TRBJ2-6; no firm D call. The CDR3 has 13 residues. Germline V CDR1 and CDR2: SNHLY, FYNNEI. Trimming took off 7 bases at V and 0 bases at J, with 4 bases between the two ends. The CDR3 spells CASTSSGANVLTF. CDR3 sequence (DNA): TGTGCCAGCACCTCCTCTGGGGCCAACGTCCTGACTTTC.

The V call is TRBV29-1, the J call TRBJ2-7; 11 nucleotides align to TRBD2. Germline V gene sequence: CDR1 SQVTM, CDR2 ANQGSEA. Germline trimming cut 4 bases from V and 5 bases from J; bases unmatched to any gene: 7. The CDR3 loop spans 14 amino acids. CDR3 bases: TGCAGCGTTGTCGTAGCGGGGGGGCCCCACGAGCAGTACTTC. Translated, it gives CSVVVAGGPHEQYF.

The chain combines TRBV19 with TRBJ2-3; the match to TRBD2 covers 9 bases. Germline V gene lookup returns CDR1 LNHDA and CDR2 SQIVND (reference sequence). This CDR3 region has 22 residues. V was pared by 5 bases and J by 0 bases, with 24 bases of the junction left unmatched. The CDR3: CASSVALHSPPSLAGSTDTQYF. DNA of the CDR3: TGTGCCAGTAGTGTAGCCTTACATAGCCCTCCTTCGCTAGCGGGGAGCACAGATACGCAGTATTTT.

This clone appeared once. V and J are TRBV2 and TRBJ1-2; the D gene is possibly TRBD1 (5 bases). Germline values: CDR1 SNHLY, CDR2 FYNNEI. V was clipped by 6 bases and J by 7 bases, with 6 bases between them. The length of the CDR3 is 10 residues. This chain's CDR3 is CASRRGGYTF. CDR3 DNA: TGTGCCAGCAGGAGGGGTGGCTACACCTTC.

The gene calls are TRBV5-1 and TRBJ2-1; 13 bases align to TRBD2. Germline assignment: CDR1 SGHRS and CDR2 YFSETQ. The CDR3 contains 16 residues. V trimming: 3 bases; J trimming: 7 bases; junction bases outside the gene matches: 7. CDR3 protein: CASSYGLAGVINEQFF. CDR3 DNA sequence: TGCGCCAGCAGCTACGGACTAGCGGGAGTGATAAATGAGCAGTTCTTC.